These T cell receptor beta chains were read from a single sample in a study of T cells in Graves' hyperthyroidism and ophthalmopathy. A single record per CDR3 protein comes from TCRdb applying MiXCR to the multiplex PCR reads. The data hold around 450,000 distinct CDR3 sequences, with roughly 13% observed a single time. The sequencing sample was made of blood. Receptors were obtained from a young woman with Graves' hyperthyroidism. Both conserved end residues are part of each CDR3. The D gene is left open where the match is weak. A row's size may be missing; if present it is once, few, many or a size class.

cdr3_nt,cdr3_aa,j_call,clone_size,d_call,v_call
TGTGCCAGCAGTTCAGGGACAGGCGATTCACCCCTCCACTTT,CASSSGTGDSPLHF,TRBJ1-6,few,TRBD1,TRBV12-3/TRBV12-4
TGTGCCAGCAGCCTCTCAGGGGAGAATCAGCCCCAGCATTTT,CASSLSGENQPQHF,TRBJ1-5,NA,NA,TRBV3-1
TGCGCCAGCAGCTTGTTGGGGGGCGCTTCCTACGAGCAGTACTTC,CASSLLGGASYEQYF,TRBJ2-7,NA,NA,TRBV5-1
TGTGCCAGCAGTCGGACCGGTGAAGCTTTCTTT,CASSRTGEAFF,TRBJ1-1,many,NA,TRBV6-1
TGTGCCAGCAGTTTCCCGGGGGCGAGTGAAGCTTTCTTT,CASSFPGASEAFF,TRBJ1-1,many,NA,TRBV12-3/TRBV12-4
TGTGCCAGCAGTGAAGTTACAGACTTTAATGAAAAACTGTTTTTT,CASSEVTDFNEKLFF,TRBJ1-4,many,NA,TRBV6-1
TGCAGTGCTAGAGGGGGACAGGGGGTTCACGAGCAGTACTTC,CSARGGQGVHEQYF,TRBJ2-7,many,TRBD1,TRBV20-1
TGTGCCAGCAGTCCGGACCTGGGGGAGCAGTTCTTC,CASSPDLGEQFF,TRBJ2-1,NA,NA,TRBV6-2/TRBV6-3
TGCGCCAGCAGCTTGGCAACCGGGACTAGCGGGAGGGCCTACAATGAGCAGTTCTTC,CASSLATGTSGRAYNEQFF,TRBJ2-1,few,TRBD2,TRBV5-1
TGTGCCAGCAGTGCCAAGGGAGCCAAAAACATTCAGTACTTC,CASSAKGAKNIQYF,TRBJ2-4,few,NA,TRBV9
TGCAGTGCTATTCAGCGGGATATCTACAATGAGCAGTTCTTC,CSAIQRDIYNEQFF,TRBJ2-1,many,TRBD2,TRBV20-1
TGTGCCAGCAGCGTGGGGGCAGTAACAGATACGCAGTATTTT,CASSVGAVTDTQYF,TRBJ2-3,many,NA,TRBV9
TGTGCTAGTGTCTTGGGGTTAGATACGCAGTATTTT,CASVLGLDTQYF,TRBJ2-3,few,NA,TRBV12-5
TGTGCCAGCAGAGGGACAGTATGGGCTGAAGCTTTCTTT,CASRGTVWAEAFF,TRBJ1-1,many,TRBD1,TRBV2
TGCAGTGCCACCTCCGGTAGCAGGTACGAGCAGTACTTC,CSATSGSRYEQYF,TRBJ2-7,NA,NA,TRBV20-1
TGTGCCAGCAGTGCGTCGACGCAGAACACTGAAGCTTTCTTT,CASSASTQNTEAFF,TRBJ1-1,many,NA,TRBV6-1
TGTGCCAGCAGCCCATCCAGCGGGAACCTCGGGGAGACCCAGTACTTC,CASSPSSGNLGETQYF,TRBJ2-5,NA,TRBD2,TRBV7-6
TGCAGTGCCGACGATACAGGGGGCGCTTCTAGAAGCACTGAAGCTTTCTTT,CSADDTGGASRSTEAFF,TRBJ1-1,many,TRBD1,TRBV20-1
TGTGCCAGCAGTTTATTTCTTGGCAGGGTCTACGAGCAGTACTTC,CASSLFLGRVYEQYF,TRBJ2-7,few,NA,TRBV27
TGCAGTGCTAGAAACCGGGACAGGGGGCAGAGGACCCAGTACTTC,CSARNRDRGQRTQYF,TRBJ2-5,NA,TRBD1,TRBV20-1
TGTGCCAGCAGTGAAAGCGGGACAGGGGCAAATGAGCAGTCCTTC,CASSESGTGANEQSF,TRBJ2-1,NA,TRBD1,TRBV6-1
TGTGCCAGCAGCCCCGACAGTACCGTCTACGAGCAGTACTTC,CASSPDSTVYEQYF,TRBJ2-7,many,NA,TRBV6-1
TGTGCCTGGAGTGGAAGGGGTGCGGGACAGAATACGCAGTATTTT,CAWSGRGAGQNTQYF,TRBJ2-3,many,NA,TRBV30
TGTGCCATAAGCTCCGGGACAGGGGTGGATCAGCCCCAGCATTTT,CAISSGTGVDQPQHF,TRBJ1-5,many,TRBD1,TRBV10-3
TGCAGTGCTAGAGACACGTATAATTCACCCCTCCACTTT,CSARDTYNSPLHF,TRBJ1-6,many,NA,TRBV20-1
TGTGCCAGCTTTCCGGGAATAGCCAAAAACATTCAGTACTTC,CASFPGIAKNIQYF,TRBJ2-4,many,NA,TRBV6-1
TGCGCCAGCAGCTTCCAGGGGTCGGAGGAAAAACTGTTTTTT,CASSFQGSEEKLFF,TRBJ1-4,many,NA,TRBV5-1
TGTGCCAGCAGCTTAGCCGTGGGACTAGTGAGAGATACGCAGTATTTT,CASSLAVGLVRDTQYF,TRBJ2-3,many,TRBD2,TRBV11-2
TGTGCCAGCAGTTACGGACAGGGTCCCGGGACCCAGTACTTC,CASSYGQGPGTQYF,TRBJ2-5,NA,TRBD1,TRBV6-5
TGTGCCAGCTGGAGGGCGGGAGTCAGCGAGCAGTACTTC,CASWRAGVSEQYF,TRBJ2-7,many,TRBD2,TRBV6-1
TGTGCCAGCAGCGAAAAGTCTGGGGACAGGGGATTCTCCTACGAGCAGTACTTC,CASSEKSGDRGFSYEQYF,TRBJ2-7,many,TRBD1,TRBV6-4
TGTGCCAGCAGCTCAGGGCCAGAGACCCAGTACTTC,CASSSGPETQYF,TRBJ2-5,many,NA,TRBV7-9
TGTGCCAGCAGCGCGGGACTAGCCCTATTGGATACGCAGTATTTT,CASSAGLALLDTQYF,TRBJ2-3,NA,TRBD2,TRBV9
TGCAGTGCCCCGATGACTAGCGGGATTTTGGAGACCCAGTACTTC,CSAPMTSGILETQYF,TRBJ2-5,NA,TRBD2,TRBV20-1
TGTGCCAGTAAAGCGGGAGACCCCGGGGAGCTGTTTTTT,CASKAGDPGELFF,TRBJ2-2,NA,TRBD2,TRBV6-4